This record covers a single TCR beta chain. These data belong to a study of response to subunit inactivated influenza vaccine. TCRdb reprocessed the RT-PCR reads via MiXCR and lists one record per CDR3 protein. The table lists over 450,000 distinct CDR3 sequences, 10% to 15% of them singletons. The CDR3 sequence is 13 residues long. V lost 4 bases, J lost 6 bases, and 12 bases lay in between. Germline CDR1 and CDR2: SQVTM and ANQGSEA. This rearrangement joins TRBV29-1 to TRBJ2-2, with no clear D. The origin of this receptor is a man aged 45 to 65 who received an inactivated influenza vaccine. The source was PBMCs from blood, collected 45 days after vaccination. This CDR3 reads CSVVARSAGELFF. In nucleotides, the CDR3 is TGCAGCGTTGTGGCGCGCTCGGCCGGGGAGCTGTTTTTT.